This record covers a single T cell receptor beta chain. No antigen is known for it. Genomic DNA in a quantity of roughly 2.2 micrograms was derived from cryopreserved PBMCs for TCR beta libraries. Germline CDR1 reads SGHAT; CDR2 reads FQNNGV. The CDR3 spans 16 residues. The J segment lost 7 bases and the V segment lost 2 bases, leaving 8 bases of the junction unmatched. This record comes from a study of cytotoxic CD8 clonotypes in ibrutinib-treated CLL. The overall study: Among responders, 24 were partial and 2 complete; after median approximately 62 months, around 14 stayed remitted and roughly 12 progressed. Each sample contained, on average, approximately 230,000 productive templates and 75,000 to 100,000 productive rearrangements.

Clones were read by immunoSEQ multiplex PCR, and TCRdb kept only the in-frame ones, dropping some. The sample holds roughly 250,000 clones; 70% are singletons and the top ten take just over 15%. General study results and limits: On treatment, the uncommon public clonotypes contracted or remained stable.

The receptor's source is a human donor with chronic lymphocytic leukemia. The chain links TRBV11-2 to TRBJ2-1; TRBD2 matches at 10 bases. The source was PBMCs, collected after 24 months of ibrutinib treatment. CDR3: CASSLKREGQGNEQFF. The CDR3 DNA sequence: TGTGCCAGCAGCTTAAAGCGGGAGGGCCAGGGGAATGAGCAGTTCTTC.